Detailed here is one T cell receptor (beta chain). This entry comes from a study of T cell changes during pregnancy in multiple sclerosis. Profiling relied on immunoSEQ multiplex PCR, and the TCRdb table lists in-frame clones only, not all of them. This sample carries about 57,000 clones, less than 95% of them seen once, and the ten largest clones take roughly 3.6%. Germline V CDR1 and CDR2: LGHNT, FRNRAP. The V gene end was trimmed by 4 bases and the J gene end by 3 bases; junction bases not matched to a gene: 2. The CDR3 consists of 13 residues. V usage is TRBV12-5 and J usage is TRBJ1-2; 7 bases agree with TRBD1. Sequencing used peripheral blood, obtained after pregnancy. This sequence was found in a female donor in good health, enrolled as a control in a pregnancy study. The CDR3 nucleotides read TGTGCTAGTGGTTGGGGGACAGACTATGGCTACACCTTC. Amino acid sequence: CASGWGTDYGYTF.